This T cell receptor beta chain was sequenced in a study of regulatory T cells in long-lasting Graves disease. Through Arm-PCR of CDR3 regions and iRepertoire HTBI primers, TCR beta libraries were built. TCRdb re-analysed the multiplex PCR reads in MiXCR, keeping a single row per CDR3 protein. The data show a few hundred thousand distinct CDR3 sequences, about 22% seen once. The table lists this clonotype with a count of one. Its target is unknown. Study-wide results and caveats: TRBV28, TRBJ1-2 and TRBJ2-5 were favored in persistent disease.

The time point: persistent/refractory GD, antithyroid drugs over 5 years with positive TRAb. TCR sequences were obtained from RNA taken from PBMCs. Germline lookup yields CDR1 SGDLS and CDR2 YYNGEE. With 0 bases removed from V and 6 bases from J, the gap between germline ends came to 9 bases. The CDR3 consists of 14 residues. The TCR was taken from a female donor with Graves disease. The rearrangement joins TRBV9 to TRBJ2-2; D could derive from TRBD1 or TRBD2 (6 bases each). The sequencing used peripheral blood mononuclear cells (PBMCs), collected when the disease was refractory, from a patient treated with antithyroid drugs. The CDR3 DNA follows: TGTGCCAGCAGCGTAGCGGGGGCCCCCGGGGAGCTGTTTTTT. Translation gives CASSVAGAPGELFF.